These 19 T cell receptor beta chains share one sample of origin, sequenced in a study of regulatory T cells in long-lasting Graves disease. With iRepertoire HTBI primers and Arm-PCR of CDR3 regions, TCR beta libraries were built. TCRdb redid the calling of the multiplex PCR reads with MiXCR, one entry per CDR3 protein. The sample holds a few hundred thousand distinct CDR3 sequences, about 20% seen once. This sample's time point: persistent/refractory GD, antithyroid drugs over 5 years with positive TRAb. The TCR library used RNA extracted from PBMCs. This material consisted of peripheral blood mononuclear cells (PBMCs), taken when the disease was refractory, from a patient treated with antithyroid drugs. These receptors all come from a female donor with Graves disease.

This clonotype was observed at least ten times. The rearrangement joins TRBV12-3 or TRBV12-4 to TRBJ2-5; D gene ambiguous. The CDR3 runs to 15 residues. Trimming took 1 base from V and 4 from J, leaving 13 bases between them. CDR3 loop: CASSLGMTQRETQYF. The CDR3 nucleotides read TGTGCCAGCAGTTTAGGAATGACCCAACGAGAGACCCAGTACTTC.

CDR3 DNA sequence: TGTGCCACCAGTGATTCCGGGACAGGGGCCACTGAAGCTTTCTTT. Its translation is CATSDSGTGATEAFF. J is TRBJ1-1 and V is TRBV24-1; 10 bases are shared with TRBD1. The germline CDR1 and CDR2 sequences are KGHDR and SFDVKD. J gave up 4 bases and V 2 bases, and 3 bases lay outside the gene matches. The CDR3 runs 15 residues.

This clonotype has a handful of counts. The J gene is TRBJ2-5, the V gene TRBV3-1, with 12 bases lining up with TRBD2. Trimming at V came to 3 bases and at J to 3 bases, leaving 11 bases not matched to a gene. Germline loops: CDR1 LGHDT, CDR2 YNNKEL (reference sequence). The CDR3 extends over 18 amino acids. DNA for the CDR3: TGTGCCAGCAGCCAGAAGCTAGCGGGAGGGCCCTATAAAGAGACCCAGTACTTC. Encoded protein: CASSQKLAGGPYKETQYF.

This clonotype was detected ten times or more. This chain connects TRBV28 to TRBJ2-5; D is uncertain. V was shortened by 6 bases and J by 0 bases, with 11 bases between the two germline ends. Germline assignment: CDR1 MDHEN and CDR2 SYDVKM. There are 14 residues in the CDR3. The CDR3 sequence: CASSRPLDQETQYF. The DNA of the CDR3 is TGTGCCAGCAGCCGCCCCCTGGACCAAGAGACCCAGTACTTC.

In this sample, this clonotype turned up many times. The gene calls are TRBV18 and TRBJ2-4, with TRBD2 identical over 7 bases. Germline CDR1 KGHSH, CDR2 LQKENI. J lost 6 bases, V lost 3 bases, and 8 bases had no gene match. This CDR3 spans 15 amino acids. CDR3 sequence reads: CASSPSAGTRNIQYF. CDR3 nucleotides: TGTGCCAGCTCACCTTCAGCGGGAACCCGAAACATTCAGTACTTC.

This clonotype has only a few counts. J is TRBJ2-3 and V is TRBV5-6; D not certain. From germline, CDR1 is SGHDT and CDR2 YYEEEE. The CDR3 totals 15 residues. Trimming removed 1 base at V and 2 bases at J, with 11 bases between. The DNA of the CDR3 is TGTGCCAGCAGCTTGTTTAGAGGAGACACAGATACGCAGTATTTT. Residues: CASSLFRGDTDTQYF.

The rearrangement joins TRBV7-9 to TRBJ2-3, with 7 bases aligning to TRBD1. The CDR3 is made up of 14 amino acids. Per germline, CDR1 SEHNR and CDR2 FQNEAQ (reference sequence). V was pared by 4 bases and J by 4 bases, with 5 bases of the junction left unmatched. CDR3 DNA sequence: TGTGCCAGCAGCTCCGGACAGGAGGCAGATACGCAGTATTTT. Translation: CASSSGQEADTQYF.

Ten or more counts support this clonotype. The chain is built from TRBV3-1 and TRBJ2-5; D is ambiguous. Germline V lookup: CDR1 LGHDT, CDR2 YNNKEL (reference sequence). Trimming removed 4 bases at V and 5 bases at J, with 14 bases between. The CDR3 runs to 14 residues. The CDR3 DNA reads as TGTGCCAGCAGCCCTCGATGGGGTACGGAGACCCAGTACTTC. Translating gives CASSPRWGTETQYF.

This clonotype was seen many times. This chain links TRBV12-3 or TRBV12-4 with TRBJ2-2; 8 positions agree with TRBD2. The junction had 4 bases not matched to a gene; V was cut back by 3 bases and J by 7 bases. There are 14 residues in the CDR3. The CDR3 is CASSFGLAGGELFF. The CDR3 DNA reads TGTGCCAGCAGTTTTGGACTAGCTGGCGGGGAGCTGTTTTTT.

This clonotype was detected only a few times. The J gene is TRBJ1-2, the V gene TRBV7-9; 9 positions agree with TRBD1. This CDR3 contains 15 residues. With 8 bases clipped from V and 4 bases from J, the junction kept 11 bases outside the gene matches. Germline V gives CDR1 SEHNR, CDR2 FQNEAQ (reference sequence). The CDR3 protein is CASGTGGASSYGYTF. The CDR3 region has the DNA TGTGCCAGCGGTACAGGGGGCGCTTCATCCTATGGCTACACCTTC.

This clonotype appeared many times. The rearrangement links TRBV28 to TRBJ2-7; TRBD2 aligns across 14 bases. V lost 5 bases, J lost 3 bases, and 3 bases stayed unmatched. CDR1 is MDHEN, CDR2 SYDVKM, per germline. The CDR3 length is 15 residues. CDR3 sequence (DNA): TGTGCCAGCAGTCAGGGACTAGCGGGAGTCTACGAGCAGTACTTC. This sequence encodes CASSQGLAGVYEQYF.

This clonotype was counted only a few times. The rearrangement uses TRBV6-1 and TRBJ2-7, with D unclear. This CDR3 has 9 residues. V was trimmed by 9 bases and J by 11 bases, leaving 11 bases between them. The germline V gene encodes CDR1 MNHNS and CDR2 SASEGT. CDR3 residues: CARRKAEYF. The DNA of the CDR3 is TGTGCCAGAAGGAAGGCGGAGTACTTC.

About this clonotype itself: An end of the junction does not agree with germline; a read error may underlie this. This chain links TRBV5-1 with TRBJ1-3; D is undetermined. The CDR3 has 13 amino acids. Germline assignment: CDR1 SGHRS and CDR2 YFSETQ. Written as DNA, the CDR3 is TGTGCCAGCAGCCCCCAGCCTGGAAACACCATATATTTT. Translation: CASSPQPGNTIYF.

The chain is built from TRBV30 and TRBJ2-7, with D unresolved. Trimming shortened V by 3 bases and J by 0 bases, and 6 bases separated the two germline ends. The CDR3 covers 12 residues. The V gene's germline CDR1 is GTSNPN and CDR2 SVGIG (reference sequence). Here the CDR3 reads CAWSLPSYEQYF. The CDR3 DNA reads TGTGCCTGGAGCCTCCCCTCCTACGAGCAGTACTTC.

This clonotype was observed at least ten times. This chain uses TRBV6-1 with TRBJ2-5; 7 bases are shared with TRBD1. Germline-derived CDR1 and CDR2 are MNHNS and SASEGT. Unmatched junction bases numbered 11, after V lost 6 bases and J lost 1 base. The CDR3 covers 16 residues. CDR3 sequence (DNA): TGTGCCAGCAGCCAGAACCCGACAGGGACCCAAGAGACCCAGTACTTC. Protein sequence: CASSQNPTGTQETQYF.

This clonotype showed up just once. The J gene is TRBJ2-2, the V gene TRBV20-1; 13 bases are shared with TRBD2. Per germline, CDR1 DFQATT and CDR2 SNEGSKA (reference sequence). The CDR3 spans 15 residues. J was trimmed by 4 bases and V by 5 bases; bases with no gene match: 4. CDR3 sequence: CSAWTSGRSTGELFF. CDR3 in DNA: TGCAGTGCTTGGACTAGCGGGAGATCCACCGGGGAGCTGTTTTTT.

This clonotype was seen only a few times. CDR3 DNA: TGCAGCGTTGATAATAGAGGCGCTGAAGCTTTCTTT. Its protein product is CSVDNRGAEAFF. V is TRBV29-1 and J is TRBJ1-1; D not resolved. Deletions cut 3 bases from V and 6 bases from J, with 11 bases between. The germline V gene has CDR1 SQVTM and CDR2 ANQGSEA. This CDR3 region has 12 residues.

The chain is built from TRBV29-1 and TRBJ2-7; TRBD2 is a possible D gene (5 bases). The CDR3 totals 12 residues. Germline CDR1 reads SQVTM; CDR2 reads ANQGSEA. Trimming removed 4 bases at V and 3 bases at J, with 10 bases between. CDR3 nucleotide sequence: TGCAGCGTTGGGGCTAGCAGCTACGAGCAGTACTTC. Translating gives CSVGASSYEQYF.

This clonotype was picked up many times. The chain is built from TRBV15 and TRBJ2-5, with D perhaps given as TRBD1 or TRBD2 (5 bases each). With 0 bases removed from V and 2 bases from J, the gap between germline ends came to 13 bases. There are 16 residues in the CDR3. Germline CDR1 reads LNHNV; CDR2 reads YYDKDF (reference sequence). Here the CDR3 reads CATSRDQGRRQETQYF. The CDR3 DNA is TGTGCCACCAGCAGAGATCAGGGACGGAGGCAAGAGACCCAGTACTTC.